This is a list of T cell receptor beta chains from one sample in a study of blood T cell repertoires in COVID-19. Clones were read by immunoSEQ multiplex PCR, and TCRdb kept only the in-frame ones, dropping some. The sample records under 200,000 clones, more than 75% being singletons. Sequencing input: PBMCs or T cells enriched from blood (not recorded which). These receptors all stem from a man aged 40-49 years with acute COVID-19. Each CDR3 is given with its conserved first and last residue. The order of the fields is J gene, D gene, V gene, clone size, CDR3 protein, CDR3 DNA. The D gene is left open where the match is weak. Part of the rows lack a size; the others show once, few, many or a class for expanded clones.

J gene: TRBJ2-3; D gene: .; V gene: TRBV5-4; clone size: .; CDR3 protein: CASSQGVTDTQYF; CDR3 DNA: TGTGCCAGCAGCCAGGGTGTGACAGATACGCAGTATTTT
J gene: TRBJ2-7; D gene: .; V gene: TRBV28; clone size: .; CDR3 protein: CASSLSPGDYEQYF; CDR3 DNA: TGTGCCAGCAGTTTATCCCCCGGGGACTACGAGCAGTACTTC
J gene: TRBJ1-5; D gene: TRBD1; V gene: TRBV30; clone size: .; CDR3 protein: CAWSRDREKPQHF; CDR3 DNA: TGTGCCTGGAGTCGGGACAGAGAAAAGCCCCAGCATTTT
J gene: TRBJ2-2; D gene: TRBD2; V gene: TRBV11-2; clone size: .; CDR3 protein: CASRRERSTGELFF; CDR3 DNA: TGTGCCAGCAGGCGGGAGAGGAGCACCGGGGAGCTGTTTTTT
J gene: TRBJ1-4; D gene: .; V gene: TRBV6-1; clone size: .; CDR3 protein: CASSERGEKLFF; CDR3 DNA: TGTGCCAGCAGTGAACGGGGTGAAAAACTGTTTTTT
J gene: TRBJ1-2; D gene: .; V gene: TRBV28; clone size: .; CDR3 protein: CASTGQSVNYGYTF; CDR3 DNA: TGTGCCAGCACTGGACAGTCAGTTAACTATGGCTACACCTTC
J gene: TRBJ2-1; D gene: .; V gene: TRBV3-1/TRBV3-2; clone size: .; CDR3 protein: CASTPASSYNEQFF; CDR3 DNA: TGTGCCAGCACACCAGCGAGCTCCTACAATGAGCAGTTCTTC
J gene: TRBJ1-1; D gene: .; V gene: TRBV6-4; clone size: .; CDR3 protein: CASMKDGGNTEAFF; CDR3 DNA: TGTGCCAGCATGAAAGACGGCGGGAACACTGAAGCTTTCTTT
J gene: TRBJ2-7; D gene: .; V gene: TRBV11-2; clone size: few; CDR3 protein: CASSLGGGDYEQYF; CDR3 DNA: TGTGCCAGCAGCTTAGGAGGGGGAGACTACGAGCAGTACTTC
J gene: TRBJ2-5; D gene: .; V gene: TRBV3-1/TRBV3-2; clone size: .; CDR3 protein: CASSRPNGEKTQYF; CDR3 DNA: TGTGCCAGCAGCCGACCCAACGGGGAAAAGACCCAGTACTTC
J gene: TRBJ2-5; D gene: .; V gene: TRBV3-1/TRBV3-2; clone size: .; CDR3 protein: CASSHGAGQGRTQYF; CDR3 DNA: TGTGCCAGCAGCCATGGAGCGGGTCAAGGTAGGACCCAGTACTTC
J gene: TRBJ2-2; D gene: .; V gene: TRBV15; clone size: .; CDR3 protein: CATSRGYRELFF; CDR3 DNA: TGTGCCACCAGCAGAGGGTACAGGGAGCTGTTTTTT
J gene: TRBJ1-6; D gene: TRBD1; V gene: TRBV9; clone size: .; CDR3 protein: CASRAQGNNSPLHF; CDR3 DNA: TGTGCCAGCAGAGCACAGGGGAATAATTCACCCCTCCACTTT
J gene: TRBJ2-7; D gene: .; V gene: TRBV7-9; clone size: .; CDR3 protein: CASRRSEDFNEQYF; CDR3 DNA: TGTGCCAGCAGGAGATCGGAGGACTTCAACGAGCAGTACTTC
J gene: TRBJ1-3; D gene: .; V gene: TRBV5-6; clone size: .; CDR3 protein: CASSLSSSGNTIYF; CDR3 DNA: TGTGCCAGCAGCTTGTCCAGCTCTGGAAACACCATATATTTT
J gene: TRBJ2-5; D gene: .; V gene: TRBV29-1; clone size: .; CDR3 protein: CSVGAGEETQYF; CDR3 DNA: TGCAGCGTTGGGGCAGGGGAAGAGACCCAGTACTTC
J gene: TRBJ1-1; D gene: .; V gene: TRBV28; clone size: .; CDR3 protein: CASSTPGGNTEAFF; CDR3 DNA: TGTGCCAGCAGTACCCCGGGGGGGAACACTGAAGCTTTCTTT
J gene: TRBJ1-2; D gene: .; V gene: TRBV2; clone size: .; CDR3 protein: CASSQQAYGYTF; CDR3 DNA: TGTGCCAGCAGTCAGCAGGCCTATGGCTACACCTTC
J gene: TRBJ2-5; D gene: TRBD1; V gene: TRBV18; clone size: .; CDR3 protein: CASSPGTGESETQYF; CDR3 DNA: TGTGCCAGCTCACCCGGGACAGGGGAATCGGAGACCCAGTACTTC
J gene: TRBJ2-1; D gene: .; V gene: TRBV27; clone size: .; CDR3 protein: CASSQLAAGNEQFF; CDR3 DNA: TGTGCCAGCAGCCAACTCGCGGCGGGCAATGAGCAGTTCTTC
J gene: TRBJ2-7; D gene: TRBD1; V gene: TRBV4-2; clone size: .; CDR3 protein: CASSRIGQAYEQYF; CDR3 DNA: TGTGCCAGCAGCCGCATAGGACAGGCCTACGAGCAGTACTTC
J gene: TRBJ2-7; D gene: TRBD2; V gene: TRBV11-2; clone size: .; CDR3 protein: CASSFSSGIYEQYF; CDR3 DNA: TGTGCCAGCAGCTTCTCTAGCGGTATCTACGAGCAGTACTTC
J gene: TRBJ1-2; D gene: .; V gene: TRBV5-4; clone size: .; CDR3 protein: CASSGITEGEGYTF; CDR3 DNA: TGTGCCAGCAGCGGAATAACGGAGGGAGAGGGCTACACCTTC
J gene: TRBJ1-1; D gene: .; V gene: TRBV10-3; clone size: .; CDR3 protein: CAIRGEPRSIGFF; CDR3 DNA: TGTGCCATTAGGGGCGAGCCCCGCTCCATCGGGTTCTTT
J gene: TRBJ2-1; D gene: TRBD2; V gene: TRBV5-1; clone size: .; CDR3 protein: CASSLPRTSGSPGEQFF; CDR3 DNA: TGCGCCAGCAGCTTGCCCCGGACTAGCGGGAGCCCCGGTGAGCAGTTCTTC
J gene: TRBJ2-3; D gene: TRBD1; V gene: TRBV6-1; clone size: .; CDR3 protein: CASSGQHETGSPRDTQYF; CDR3 DNA: TGTGCCAGCAGTGGGCAGCATGAGACAGGGTCTCCGAGAGATACGCAGTATTTT
J gene: TRBJ1-2; D gene: .; V gene: TRBV9; clone size: .; CDR3 protein: CASSPTGRGYHGYTF; CDR3 DNA: TGTGCCAGCAGCCCCACCGGGCGGGGGTATCATGGCTACACCTTC
J gene: TRBJ2-7; D gene: .; V gene: TRBV2; clone size: .; CDR3 protein: CASSFAALSYEQYF; CDR3 DNA: TGTGCCAGCAGTTTTGCGGCCCTCTCCTACGAGCAGTACTTC
J gene: TRBJ2-2; D gene: TRBD2; V gene: TRBV7-3; clone size: .; CDR3 protein: CASSLNGRVGTGELFF; CDR3 DNA: TGTGCCAGCAGCTTAAACGGGAGGGTTGGTACCGGGGAGCTGTTTTTT
J gene: TRBJ1-3; D gene: TRBD1; V gene: TRBV11-2; clone size: .; CDR3 protein: CASSPDWTGGFGNTIYF; CDR3 DNA: TGTGCCAGCAGCCCCGATTGGACAGGGGGTTTTGGAAACACCATATATTTT
J gene: TRBJ1-3; D gene: .; V gene: TRBV28; clone size: .; CDR3 protein: CTSTARSSGNTIYF; CDR3 DNA: TGTACCTCGACAGCTCGGAGCTCTGGAAACACCATATATTTT
J gene: TRBJ1-6; D gene: .; V gene: TRBV9; clone size: .; CDR3 protein: CASSVGTANNSPLHF; CDR3 DNA: TGTGCCAGCAGCGTAGGGACAGCTAATAATTCACCCCTCCACTTT
J gene: TRBJ1-5; D gene: TRBD1; V gene: TRBV7-9; clone size: .; CDR3 protein: CASRGQGKQPQHF; CDR3 DNA: TGTGCCAGCAGGGGACAGGGCAAGCAGCCCCAGCATTTT
J gene: TRBJ2-7; D gene: TRBD1; V gene: TRBV28; clone size: .; CDR3 protein: CASISQGAGSYEQYF; CDR3 DNA: TGTGCCAGCATTTCACAGGGGGCTGGCTCCTACGAGCAGTACTTC